This TCR beta chain was recovered during a study of vaccination effects on CD4 cells after COVID-19. Study-wide results and caveats: Missing from the study were early post-infection timepoints, and its convalescent patients were few.

Scientists isolated CD4+ T cells after an approximately 11-day culture period ended. Their SARS-CoV-2 infection, verified by PCR, occurred between March and December 2020. The method was immunoSEQ multiplex PCR; TCRdb's version includes in-frame clones alone and lacks a portion of them. The data hold about 66,000 clones, with under 80% observed a single time. The junction had 8 bases not matched to a gene; V was cut back by 2 bases and J by 6 bases. CDR3 length equals 16 residues. In germline, CDR1 is MNHEY, CDR2 SVGEGT. Turning to this clone: Antigen unknown.

The J gene is TRBJ2-2, the V gene TRBV6-2 or TRBV6-3; TRBD2 aligns across 8 bases. This TCR derives from a human donor who had a prior SARS-CoV-2 infection. The sequences come from CD4+ T cells from PBMCs cultured without peptide, collected before COVID-19 vaccination. Here the CDR3 DNA reads TGTGCCAGCAGTTACATAGCGGGAAGAGGCCCCGGGGAGCTGTTTTTT. Translated: CASSYIAGRGPGELFF.